This TCR beta chain emerged from a study of beta chain features in type 1 diabetes. Study-wide points: All four CD4+ subsets of Type 1 diabetes patients contained TCRB CDR3s that were moderately but significantly shorter. Researchers cautioned that cDNA sequencing could over-represent cells with high TCR expression.

Since all of the isolated RNA was reverse transcribed, expressed TCRB transcripts were what got sequenced. The read count averaged about 3.6 million across naive, central memory and regulatory T cell samples. Here immunoSEQ multiplex PCR was the method, and the copy in TCRdb shows in-frame clones only, minus some. The sample shows around 430,000 clones, around 30% of them seen only once. Trimming took 6 bases from V and 4 from J; bases not matched to a gene: 12. Germline lookup yields CDR1 MNHEY and CDR2 SMNVEV (reference sequence). The CDR3 runs 17 residues. As for this clone: Its antigen is not known.

The TCR originated in a man between 18 and 35 years old in good health. The rearrangement links TRBV27 to TRBJ2-1, with 10 bases fitting TRBD2. Input material: naive CD4+ T cells from blood. CDR3 DNA: TGTGCCAGCAGAGGACTAGCGGCCGTTGGCACTTACAATGAGCAGTTCTTC. Translation: CASRGLAAVGTYNEQFF.